This T cell receptor (beta chain) is from a study of shared clonotypes between healthy human individuals. For the study at large: The donor pool was made up of a couple of women and a few men aged 18 to 49.

Between the trimmed V and J ends, which lost 0 bases and 7 bases, there was a span of 15 bases. The germline gives CDR1 LNHNV, CDR2 YYDKDF (reference sequence). There are 15 residues in the CDR3. This table comes from immunoSEQ multiplex PCR, and its TCRdb copy is limited to in-frame clones, with some not included. The repertoire has around 530,000 clones, roughly 72% of them found once; the top ten carry around 13%. Free of recent acute infections or vaccinations, the donors were healthy HIV-negative adults. When samples were unsorted, about 90 million PBMCs were used for genomic DNA. The rearrangement joins TRBV15 to TRBJ2-5; D gene ambiguous. Sequenced input: PBMCs. The TCR originated in a middle-aged woman in good health. Some clones in this sample may be carry-over from other donors' samples. CDR3 loop: CATSRDWGTVGTQYF. Written as DNA, the CDR3 is TGTGCCACCAGCAGAGATTGGGGAACTGTGGGGACCCAGTACTTC.